This TCR beta chain stems from a study of cytomegalovirus exposure and HLA in healthy donors. The PCR used 60 Vbeta and 13 Jbeta primers. Produced via immunoSEQ multiplex PCR; TCRdb's table is partial and in-frame only. Among about 150,000 clones listed, almost 80% were seen once. There are a few counts of this clone. V was pared by 5 bases and J by 1 base, with 14 bases between. Germline V gene data show CDR1 as MNHEY and CDR2 as SVGAGI. CDR3 size: 15 residues. The gene calls are TRBV6-5 and TRBJ1-2; D is uncertain. Sequenced sample: PBMCs. This sequence originates from a male donor in good health and CMV-seronegative. DNA for the CDR3: TGTGCCAGCAGTCCCCGGGAGGATCTTAACTATGGCTACACCTTC. It yields the protein CASSPREDLNYGYTF.